The sequence of this T cell receptor (beta chain) was determined in a study of identical twins. Addition of a universal primer site occurred through template switching, and cDNA carried unique molecular identifiers. TCRdb independently ran MiXCR on the 5' RACE reads; one entry per CDR3 protein. The table lists about 340,000 distinct CDR3 sequences, approximately 13% of them singletons, with around 7.8% in the top ten. General observations from the study: There was an excess of low generation probability in the out-of-frame alpha sequences that twins shared. Compared with models, monozygotic twins showed more out-of-frame TCR alpha sharing.

Worth noting for this clonotype: Its target is unknown.

This CDR3 contains 15 residues. Germline CDR1 DFQATT, CDR2 SNEGSKA (reference sequence). V lost 3 bases and J lost 2; bases outside the gene matches: 5. This same sample was also part of a study on yellow fever vaccine responses in identical twins.

This TCR was recovered from a young woman in good health. The rearrangement joins TRBV20-1 to TRBJ2-1, with TRBD2 identical over 9 bases. What was sequenced was CD8+ T cells sorted from blood. As DNA, the CDR3 is TGCAGTGCTAGCTGGGCGGGGGGGGCCTACAATGAGCAGTTCTTC. As protein: CSASWAGGAYNEQFF.